This T cell receptor beta chain was recorded in a study of cytomegalovirus exposure and HLA in healthy donors. Study-wide results and limits: TCR clusters originating in the first cohort tended to co-occur in the approximately 120 validation repertoires, according to a later analysis.

Among the 110 or so subjects of the validation cohort, separate from the approximately 700-subject first cohort, were the donors. Assay: immunoSEQ multiplex PCR; the TCRdb copy retains only in-frame clones and omits some. The data contain 120,000 or so clones, approximately 89% of them seen just once; the ten biggest clones take up less than 1.5%. Note on this clone: The antigen remains unidentified.

Material: PBMCs. The TCR comes from a woman younger than 35 in good health and CMV-seronegative.

CDR3 nucleotides: TGTGCCAGCAGTAGTGGGGCGGGGGATCACTACGAGCAGTACTTC. Amino acids: CASSSGAGDHYEQYF. V gene TRBV7-2 combines with J gene TRBJ2-7; TRBD2 matches 7 bases. The CDR3 extends over 15 amino acids. After removal of 6 bases from V and 3 bases from J, the junction contained 11 bases not matched to a gene. Germline V gene data show CDR1 as SGHTA and CDR2 as FQGNSA. Full variable domain (missing parts from reference TRBV7-2 and TRBJ2-7): GAGVSQSPSNKVTEKGKDVELRCDPISGHTALYWYRQSLGQGLEFLIYFQGNSAPDKSGLPSDRFSAERTGGSVSTLTIQRTQQEDSAVYLCASSSGAGDHYEQYFGPGTRLTVT.